This T cell receptor (beta chain) derives from a study of blood T cell repertoires in COVID-19. About the study: COVID-19 samples collected from the United States, Italy and Spain covered acute and convalescent phases. The analysed material was cDNA or gDNA that came from T cells, B-cell-depleted T cells, or PBMCs.

The V gene end was trimmed by 5 bases and the J gene end by 10 bases; junction bases not matched to a gene: 5. Germline CDR1 and CDR2: SGHAT and FQDESV (reference sequence). CDR3 length: 12 residues. Study processing details: The authors estimated nucleated cell counts from reference gene primer amplification. The assay was immunoSEQ multiplex PCR, and TCRdb's table has in-frame clones only and misses some. V and J calls and clone size follow that table, whereas D and trimming were derived from the DNA. The table shows 70,000 to 90,000 clones, with roughly 82% occurring only once. The rearrangement uses TRBV11-1 and TRBJ2-1; 7 bases match TRBD1. The clonotype was recovered from a human donor in a cohort sampled during active COVID-19. The sample was peripheral blood. The CDR3 sequence: CASSRQGWEQFF. As DNA, the CDR3 is TGTGCCAGCAGCCGACAGGGCTGGGAGCAGTTCTTC. The complete variable domain, with remaining parts taken from reference TRBV11-1 and TRBJ2-1, reads EAEVAQSPRYKITEKSQAVAFWCDPISGHATLYWYRQILGQGPELLVQFQDESVVDDSQLPKDRFSAERLKGVDSTLKIQPAELGDSAMYLCASSRQGWEQFFGPGTRLTVL.